A single sample gave rise to the 23 T cell receptor beta chains below, sequenced in a study of OX40 agonist ivuxolimab in advanced cancers. Produced via immunoSEQ multiplex PCR; TCRdb's table is partial and in-frame only. The sample yields some 86,000 clones, about 83% seen once. The sequencing here drew on CD4+ or CD8+ T cells sorted from blood, taken in a trial of the OX40 agonist ivuxolimab. These receptors originate from an adult with an advanced solid tumor such as melanoma, head and neck, liver or kidney cancer.

This chain connects TRBV29-1 to TRBJ1-2, with TRBD1 as a possible D gene (6 bases). Trimming cost V 7 bases and J 3 bases, with 24 bases left between them. The CDR3 is 16 amino acids. Per germline, CDR1 SQVTM and CDR2 ANQGSEA. CDR3 sequence (DNA): TGCAGCGCCACTGAAAGTGGGGGCGGGGTGGACTATGGCTACACCTTC. As protein: CSATESGGGVDYGYTF.

V gene TRBV7-3 combines with J gene TRBJ2-3, with TRBD1 identical over 8 bases. The junction had 7 bases not matched to a gene; V was cut back by 4 bases and J by 1 base. The V gene's germline CDR1 is SGHTA and CDR2 FQGTGA. CDR3 length: 16 amino acids. The CDR3 DNA reads TGTGCCAGCAGCTCAACAGGGGGGTTTGGCACAGATACGCAGTATTTT. Protein sequence: CASSSTGGFGTDTQYF. The whole variable domain, filled in from reference TRBV7-3 and TRBJ2-3, reads GAGVSQTPSNKVTEKGKYVELRCDPISGHTALYWYRQSLGQGPEFLIYFQGTGAADDSGLPNDRFFAVRPEGSVSTLKIQRTERGDSAVYLCASSSTGGFGTDTQYFGPGTRLTVL.

The CDR3 bases are TGCAGCGTTTCAGGGGGCTTCGGCGAAAAACTGTTTTTT. It yields the protein CSVSGGFGEKLFF. The genes are TRBV29-1 and TRBJ1-4, with TRBD1 matching over 8 bases. V dropped 5 bases and J dropped 8; count of bases not matched to a gene: 7. The CDR3 has 13 amino acids. Germline CDR1 and CDR2: SQVTM and ANQGSEA. The full variable domain, in which reference TRBV29-1 and TRBJ1-4 provide the parts outside the CDR3, is SAVISQKPSRDICQRGTSLTIQCQVDSQVTMMFWYRQQPGQSLTLIATANQGSEATYESGFVIDKFPISRPNLTFSTLTVSNMSPEDSSIYLCSVSGGFGEKLFFGSGTQLSVL.

V usage is TRBV7-2 and J usage is TRBJ2-3; 10 nucleotides agree with TRBD2. The CDR3 has 16 amino acids. Losses at the gene ends were 5 bases for V and 0 bases for J; bases not matched to a gene: 5. Per germline, CDR1 SGHTA and CDR2 FQGNSA. The chain's CDR3 is CASSASGGRSTDTQYF. CDR3 DNA sequence: TGTGCCAGCAGCGCTAGCGGGGGCCGAAGCACAGATACGCAGTATTTT.

As regards this clone: The germline gene is not matched at one end of the junction; a read error may be the cause. The gene calls are TRBV29-1 and TRBJ1-4; weak D call: TRBD1 (5 bases). The CDR3 covers 13 residues. From germline, CDR1 is SQVTM and CDR2 ANQGSEA. Here the CDR3 DNA reads TGCGGCGTTGAAGATCAGGGAGTGGAAAAACTGTTTTTT. This encodes CGVEDQGVEKLFF.

The rearrangement uses TRBV9 and TRBJ2-1; D gene unclear. The CDR3 runs 12 residues. Germline V gene data show CDR1 as SGDLS and CDR2 as YYNGEE. Between the trimmed V and J ends, which lost 3 bases and 9 bases, there was a span of 10 bases. CDR3: CASSGPRGEQFF. The CDR3 DNA is TGTGCCAGCAGCGGGCCGCGAGGTGAGCAGTTCTTC.

The gene calls are TRBV5-5 and TRBJ2-7; D unresolved. The CDR3 totals 14 residues. V dropped 2 bases and J dropped 5 bases, with 14 bases sitting between them. The V gene's germline CDR1 is SGHKS and CDR2 YYEKEE (reference sequence). This chain's CDR3 is CASSFRISGDEQYF. The CDR3 coding sequence is TGTGCCAGCAGCTTTAGAATTTCGGGCGACGAGCAGTACTTC.

The J gene is TRBJ2-1, the V gene TRBV5-1, with a possible D match to TRBD2 (6 bases). CDR1 is SGHRS, CDR2 YFSETQ, per germline. Trimming pared 4 bases from V and 2 bases from J, leaving 13 bases between. The CDR3 covers 15 residues. CDR3 region: CASSGSGVTYNEQFF. In nucleotides, the CDR3 is TGCGCCAGCAGCGGTAGCGGTGTTACCTACAATGAGCAGTTCTTC. The complete variable domain, with remaining parts taken from reference TRBV5-1 and TRBJ2-1, reads KAGVTQTPRYLIKTRGQQVTLSCSPISGHRSVSWYQQTPGQGLQFLFEYFSETQRNKGNFPGRFSGRQFSNSRSEMNVSTLELGDSALYLCASSGSGVTYNEQFFGPGTRLTVL.

The chain links TRBV7-8 to TRBJ1-2; tentatively, D is TRBD1 (6 bases). V was pared by 5 bases and J by 6 bases, with 22 bases between. CDR3 length: 16 residues. Germline assignment: CDR1 SGHVS and CDR2 FQNEAQ. The CDR3 region has the DNA TGTGCCAGCAGCCCTCGTGAACAGGGACTGTACGATGGCTACACCTTC. Its protein is CASSPREQGLYDGYTF.

This clone was found once. The rearrangement joins TRBV28 to TRBJ1-1; 8 nucleotides align to TRBD1. From germline, CDR1 is MDHEN and CDR2 SYDVKM. This CDR3 comprises 17 residues. V shed 2 bases, J shed 1 base, and the junction held 9 bases outside the gene matches. The CDR3: CASSLTRGRKPNTEAFF. CDR3 nucleotides: TGTGCCAGCAGTTTAACCAGGGGGCGTAAACCGAACACTGAAGCTTTCTTT.

This clone was detected once. This sequence joins TRBV5-1 and TRBJ1-4; D is unclear. The CDR3 is 14 amino acids. Trimming took off 4 bases at V and 5 bases at J, with 12 bases between the two ends. The V gene's germline CDR1 is SGHRS and CDR2 YFSETQ. CDR3 DNA: TGCGCCAGCAGCCTGAACGGGCGGAATGAAAAACTGTTTTTT. This encodes CASSLNGRNEKLFF.

The chain has TRBV6-6 and TRBJ2-2; no definite D call. The CDR3 consists of 14 residues. CDR1 and CDR2 (germline): MNHNY, SVGAGI (reference sequence). Deletions cut 1 base from V and 1 base from J, with 4 bases between. CDR3 sequence (DNA): TGTGCCAGCAGTTACTTCAGGAACACCGGGGAGCTGTTTTTT. Residues: CASSYFRNTGELFF.

This clone was seen more than once but under ten times. V and J are TRBV5-1 and TRBJ1-2; the D gene is possibly TRBD1 (5 bases). From germline, CDR1 is SGHRS and CDR2 YFSETQ. V was cut by 2 bases and J by 0 bases, with 11 bases left in between. The length of the CDR3 is 15 residues. CDR3 amino acids: CASSFGALANYGYTF. CDR3 coding DNA: TGCGCCAGCAGCTTCGGGGCCCTGGCTAACTATGGCTACACCTTC.

On this clone itself: The germline gene is not matched at one end of the junction; a read error may be the cause. The V and J genes are TRBV5-6 and TRBJ1-2, with TRBD1 as a possible D gene (5 bases). Germline V gene data show CDR1 as SGHDT and CDR2 as YYEEEE. The CDR3 consists of 15 residues. The CDR3 sequence is CASSLGGRPAGLGPF. The CDR3 DNA reads as TGTGCCAGCAGCTTGGGGGGCAGACCTGCTGGACTCGGCCCCTTC.

The chain recombines TRBV7-3 with TRBJ2-5, with D unclear. The CDR3 has 15 residues. V lost 5 bases, J lost 5 bases, and 18 bases lay in between. Per germline, CDR1 SGHTA and CDR2 FQGTGA. The CDR3 sequence: CASSPQTTVPETQYF. For the CDR3, the DNA is TGTGCCAGCAGCCCCCAAACAACTGTACCCGAGACCCAGTACTTC. The entire variable domain, with the rest obtained from reference TRBV7-3 and TRBJ2-5, is as follows: GAGVSQTPSNKVTEKGKYVELRCDPISGHTALYWYRQSLGQGPEFLIYFQGTGAADDSGLPNDRFFAVRPEGSVSTLKIQRTERGDSAVYLCASSPQTTVPETQYFGPGTRLLVL.

CDR3 coding DNA: TGTGCCAGTAGCCGGACGGGGGATCAGCCCCAGCATTTT. It specifies CASSRTGDQPQHF. The chain is built from TRBV19 and TRBJ1-5, with D tentatively TRBD1 (5 bases). The ends were cut back, 6 bases at V and 5 bases at J, with 11 bases in the middle. CDR3 length equals 13 residues. The germline gives CDR1 LNHDA, CDR2 SQIVND (reference sequence).

The chain recombines TRBV6-1 with TRBJ2-6; D gene ambiguous. Deletions cut 5 bases from V and 0 bases from J, with 8 bases between. The V gene's germline CDR1 is MNHNS and CDR2 SASEGT. The CDR3 runs 15 residues. DNA for the CDR3: TGTGCCAGCAGTAGTCCGTTCTCTGGGGCCAACGTCCTGACTTTC. It yields the protein CASSSPFSGANVLTF.

The DNA of the CDR3 is TGTGCCAGCAGTAAGAGGACAGGTAGTGACTATGGCTACACCTTC. Translated: CASSKRTGSDYGYTF. The genes are TRBV6-1 and TRBJ1-2; 7 nucleotides agree with TRBD1. Germline values: CDR1 MNHNS, CDR2 SASEGT. The CDR3 loop spans 15 amino acids. After removal of 5 bases from V and 3 bases from J, the junction contained 9 bases not matched to a gene.

This chain uses TRBV7-2 with TRBJ2-1; 11 bases match TRBD2. The length of the CDR3 is 15 residues. V dropped 5 bases and J dropped 7; count of bases not matched to a gene: 7. Per germline, CDR1 SGHTA and CDR2 FQGNSA. The CDR3 nucleotides read TGTGCCAGCAGCGTTAGCGGGGGGGCATATAATGAGCAGTTCTTC. Residues: CASSVSGGAYNEQFF.

This rearrangement joins TRBV7-3 to TRBJ2-7, with 9 bases identical to TRBD1. The V segment lost 3 bases and the J segment 6 bases; nucleotides outside the gene matches: 6. Germline lookup yields CDR1 SGHTA and CDR2 FQGTGA. The CDR3 is 14 amino acids. In DNA form, the CDR3 reads TGTGCCAGCAGCTTGGGGACAGGGTCCGTCGAGCAGTACTTC. Translation: CASSLGTGSVEQYF.

This sequence joins TRBV6-1 and TRBJ2-7, with a tentative D call TRBD2 (6 bases). CDR1 and CDR2 from the germline V gene are MNHNS and SASEGT. CDR3 size: 13 residues. Trimming took off 4 bases at V and 6 bases at J, with 13 bases between the two ends. CDR3 region: CASSVRLVGEQYF. The CDR3 DNA reads TGTGCCAGCAGTGTCCGACTAGTGGGCGAGCAGTACTTC.

This rearrangement joins TRBV5-1 to TRBJ2-1; either TRBD1 or TRBD2 may fit D (6 bases each). The CDR3 covers 16 residues. Trimming pared 4 bases from V and 1 base from J, leaving 15 bases between. CDR1 and CDR2 (germline): SGHRS, YFSETQ. This chain's CDR3 is CASSQEGDISYNEQFF. CDR3 nucleotide sequence: TGCGCCAGCAGCCAGGAGGGGGACATATCCTACAATGAGCAGTTCTTC.

The J gene is TRBJ1-5, the V gene TRBV19; TRBD1 might be the D (5 bases). The CDR3 covers 12 residues. CDR1 is LNHDA, CDR2 SQIVND, per germline (reference sequence). Trimming took 6 bases from V and 2 from J, leaving 5 bases between them. CDR3 sequence reads: CASRQGNQPQHF. CDR3 in DNA: TGTGCCAGTAGACAGGGCAATCAGCCCCAGCATTTT.